Below, 20 T cell receptor beta chains from the same sample are listed, as sequenced in a study of spatial heterogeneity in lung cancer. TCRdb re-called the 5' RACE reads through MiXCR, storing one row per CDR3 protein. The sample records some 110,000 distinct CDR3 sequences, 9.5% to 15% being singletons. Time point reported: blood at routine non-recurrence follow-up after resection. The input material, whole RNA from tumor, nontumor lung or frozen PBMC, was sequenced unsorted. The specimen comprised PBMCs, sampled at follow-up. Receptor source: a male donor with early-stage non-small cell lung cancer.

The genes are TRBV29-1 and TRBJ1-1; D might be TRBD1 (6 bases). Germline assignment: CDR1 SQVTM and CDR2 ANQGSEA. The CDR3 totals 14 residues. Between the trimmed V and J ends, which lost 1 base and 1 base, there was a span of 10 bases. CDR3 bases: TGCAGCGTTGAAGCCGGACAGAAGAACACTGAAGCTTTCTTT. Its protein product is CSVEAGQKNTEAFF.

This clonotype was seen more than once but under ten times. V is TRBV5-1 and J is TRBJ2-3; a weak D match, TRBD2 (5 bases). The CDR3 loop spans 14 amino acids. The germline V gene has CDR1 SGHRS and CDR2 YFSETQ. The V end was cut by 1 base, the J end by 5 bases, with 11 bases between. CDR3: CASSLLASQDTQYF. The CDR3 nucleotides read TGCGCCAGCAGCTTGTTGGCTAGCCAAGATACGCAGTATTTT.

This clonotype was counted many times. CDR3 region: CASSLETGFQPQHF. CDR3 nucleotide sequence: TGTGCCAGCAGCCTTGAGACAGGCTTTCAGCCCCAGCATTTT. J is TRBJ1-5 and V is TRBV6-5; D may be TRBD1 (6 bases). The CDR3 extends over 14 amino acids. CDR1 and CDR2 from the germline V gene are MNHEY and SVGAGI. Trimming took off 6 bases at V and 6 bases at J, with 15 bases between the two ends.

This chain joins TRBV6-2 or TRBV6-3 and TRBJ2-5; D perhaps matches TRBD1 (6 bases). V was cut by 6 bases and J by 5 bases, with 13 bases left in between. Germline V gene data show CDR1 as MNHEY and CDR2 as SVGEGT. The length of the CDR3 is 13 residues. DNA of the CDR3: TGTGCCAGCAGAAAGACAGGAGTGGAGACCCAGTACTTC. Protein sequence: CASRKTGVETQYF.

This clonotype has a count of ten or more. The chain links TRBV20-1 to TRBJ1-2; D unresolved. From germline, CDR1 is DFQATT and CDR2 SNEGSKA (reference sequence). The CDR3 has 10 residues. The ends were cut back, 0 bases at V and 8 bases at J, with 4 bases in the middle. Here the CDR3 reads CSARENGYTF. The DNA for the CDR3 is TGCAGTGCTAGAGAGAACGGCTACACCTTC.

This clonotype came up many times. This chain uses TRBV11-2 with TRBJ1-2; 7 positions agree with TRBD1. Losses at the gene ends were 5 bases for V and 3 bases for J; bases not matched to a gene: 6. This CDR3 has 14 residues. From germline, CDR1 is SGHAT and CDR2 FQNNGV. The DNA of the CDR3 is TGTGCCAGCAGCCTGGACAGGAGGGACTATGGCTACACCTTC. Residues: CASSLDRRDYGYTF.

This clonotype was recorded at least ten times. The chain couples TRBV20-1 to TRBJ2-3, with 10 bases identical to TRBD1. CDR1 is DFQATT and CDR2 is SNEGSKA in the germline V gene (reference sequence). After removal of 8 bases from V and 1 base from J, the junction contained 15 bases not matched to a gene. The CDR3 length is 17 residues. The CDR3 is CSTAGTGVPGGTDTQYF. CDR3 nucleotides: TGCAGTACCGCCGGGACAGGGGTACCCGGAGGCACAGATACGCAGTATTTT.

There are a few counts of this clonotype. The rearrangement links TRBV7-8 to TRBJ2-1; 13 bases are shared with TRBD2. In germline, CDR1 is SGHVS, CDR2 FQNEAQ. This CDR3 has 16 residues. V lost 4 bases to trimming and J lost 6 bases; unmatched junction nucleotides: 6. The CDR3 loop reads CASSSAGTSGANEQFF. Written as DNA, the CDR3 is TGTGCCAGCAGCTCCGCGGGGACTAGCGGGGCCAATGAGCAGTTCTTC. Variable domain in full (rest from reference TRBV7-8 and TRBJ2-1): GAGVSQSPRYKVAKRGQDVALRCDPISGHVSLFWYQQALGQGPEFLTYFQNEAQLDKSGLPSDRFFAERPEGSVSTLKIQRTQQEDSAVYLCASSSAGTSGANEQFFGPGTRLTVL.

This clonotype was detected ten times or more. The V and J genes are TRBV4-3 and TRBJ2-5; D possibly corresponds to TRBD1 (5 bases). V lost 4 bases and J 5 bases, leaving 17 bases between the germline ends. Germline values: CDR1 LGHNA, CDR2 YSLEER. The CDR3 covers 15 residues. CDR3 sequence (DNA): TGCGCCAGCAGCCTAAGTCTTGACAGTTTTGAGACCCAGTACTTC. Residues: CASSLSLDSFETQYF.

This clonotype was observed a few times. The gene calls are TRBV10-3 and TRBJ1-1; 7 nucleotides match TRBD1. Losses at the gene ends were 5 bases for V and 0 bases for J; bases not matched to a gene: 3. Germline V gene sequence: CDR1 ENHRY, CDR2 SYGVKD. CDR3 length: 14 residues. CDR3 loop: CAISLGQMNTEAFF. The CDR3 bases are TGTGCCATCAGTTTGGGACAGATGAACACTGAAGCTTTCTTT.

The rearrangement uses TRBV5-1 and TRBJ2-1; TRBD1 aligns across 7 bases. The CDR3 sequence is 15 residues long. CDR1 is SGHRS, CDR2 YFSETQ, per germline. The V and J ends lost 0 bases and 4 bases, in that order; junction bases with no gene match: 4. This CDR3 is CASSLAAGGYNEQFF. The CDR3 DNA reads TGCGCCAGCAGCTTGGCGGCAGGGGGATACAATGAGCAGTTCTTC.

The CDR3 DNA sequence: TGCGCCAGCAGCTTGGTGGCCCTAGTTCATAGCAATCAGCCCCAGCATTTT. Residues: CASSLVALVHSNQPQHF. The chain joins TRBV5-1 to TRBJ1-5; D gene ambiguous. Per the germline V gene, CDR1 is SGHRS and CDR2 is YFSETQ. The germline V and J ends were trimmed by 0 bases and 0 bases, with 13 bases remaining between them. The CDR3 runs 17 residues.

This clonotype was seen at least ten times. The rearrangement joins TRBV5-8 to TRBJ2-2; D gene unclear. CDR3 length equals 14 residues. Germline V gives CDR1 SGHTS, CDR2 YDEGEE. The V and J ends lost 3 bases and 7 bases respectively, with 13 bases between them. The CDR3 DNA sequence: TGTGCCAGCAGCTCGGGCTACTCCCTCGGGGAGCTGTTTTTT. It is translated as CASSSGYSLGELFF.

This clonotype appeared many times. The chain has TRBV10-3 and TRBJ1-2, with 8 bases fitting TRBD1. Trimming took 6 bases from V and 3 from J; bases not matched to a gene: 6. The length of the CDR3 is 14 residues. Germline CDR1 ENHRY, CDR2 SYGVKD. The CDR3 here is CAIRATGDDYGYTF. CDR3 nucleotides: TGTGCCATCAGGGCGACAGGGGACGACTATGGCTACACCTTC.

This clonotype occurred many times. J is TRBJ2-5 and V is TRBV5-1; tentatively, D is TRBD1 (5 bases). With 2 bases removed from V and 7 bases from J, the gap between germline ends came to 12 bases. Germline CDR1 SGHRS, CDR2 YFSETQ. The CDR3 has 13 amino acids. In DNA, the CDR3 is TGCGCCAGCAGCTTAACCCCCACAGGGACCCAGTACTTC. Protein: CASSLTPTGTQYF.

This clonotype was counted many times. The chain carries TRBV20-1 and TRBJ1-3; weak D call: TRBD1 (6 bases). CDR3 size: 15 residues. CDR1 is DFQATT, CDR2 SNEGSKA, per germline (reference sequence). Trimming pared 3 bases from V and 0 bases from J, leaving 12 bases between. CDR3 bases: TGCAGTGCTAGCCCCCGGACAGTCTCTGGAAACACCATATATTTT. Translation: CSASPRTVSGNTIYF.

The chain uses TRBV7-2 and TRBJ2-1; the match to TRBD1 covers 7 bases. J was trimmed by 5 bases and V by 5 bases; bases with no gene match: 6. The length of the CDR3 is 14 residues. The germline gives CDR1 SGHTA, CDR2 FQGNSA. The chain's CDR3 is CASSRGQVNNEQFF. The CDR3, as DNA: TGTGCCAGCAGCCGAGGACAGGTTAACAATGAGCAGTTCTTC.

In its sample, this clonotype was seen many times. V and J are TRBV6-2 or TRBV6-3 and TRBJ2-1; TRBD1 might be the D (5 bases). Germline V gene lookup returns CDR1 MNHEY and CDR2 SVGEGT. V gave up 0 bases and J gave up 0 bases, with 15 bases separating them. CDR3 length: 18 residues. The CDR3 protein is CASSYSRSQVSSYNEQFF. CDR3 in DNA: TGTGCCAGCAGTTACTCTCGATCACAGGTGAGCTCCTACAATGAGCAGTTCTTC.

The J gene is TRBJ2-4, the V gene TRBV12-3 or TRBV12-4; 8 bases match TRBD1. The CDR3 length is 13 residues. The trim removed 2 bases at V and 7 bases at J, leaving 1 base unmatched. CDR3 region: CASSLRQGNIQYF. CDR3 DNA sequence: TGTGCCAGCAGTTTACGACAGGGGAACATTCAGTACTTC.

V gene TRBV27 combines with J gene TRBJ2-1; D may be TRBD1 or TRBD2 (5 bases each). Looked up from germline, CDR1 is MNHEY and CDR2 is SMNVEV (reference sequence). Trimming removed 5 bases at V and 9 bases at J, with 17 bases between. This CDR3 has 14 amino acids. CDR3 nucleotide sequence: TGTGCCAGCAGTATCGGGACCATTTCGGGTGAGCAGTTCTTC. Protein: CASSIGTISGEQFF.